This TCR beta chain was obtained from a study of T-cell reconstitution after alpha-beta-depleted transplantation in children. The V gene lost 2 bases and the J gene lost 6 bases, with 19 bases spanning the gap. The germline gives CDR1 SEHNR, CDR2 FQNEAQ (reference sequence). The CDR3 covers 16 residues. A TCRbeta library incorporating unique molecular identifiers was prepared. TCRdb independently ran MiXCR on the PCR reads; one entry per CDR3 protein. The sample comprises about 400,000 distinct CDR3 sequences, roughly 14% of which are singletons, and 4.3% rests with the top ten. The input for sequencing was PBMCs, taken from the stem cell graft. The sequence was collected from a human donor who donated a stem cell graft to a child with Fanconi anemia. The chain combines TRBV7-9 with TRBJ1-2; D not certain. As DNA, the CDR3 is TGTGCCAGCAGCTTATCGATCCCCGCGGGGTTTCATGGCTACACCTTC. Translation gives CASSLSIPAGFHGYTF.